This T cell receptor (beta chain) was identified in a study of beta chain features in type 1 diabetes. Findings and limits, study-wide: People with Type 1 diabetes carried modestly yet significantly shorter TCRB CDR3s in all four CD4+ subsets.

cDNA synthesis used the whole RNA isolate, giving expressed TCRB sequences. Clones were sequenced by immunoSEQ multiplex PCR, and TCRdb holds only the in-frame ones, with some missing. The data show about 160,000 clones, approximately 8% seen once. CDR3 length: 15 amino acids. V lost 3 bases to trimming and J lost 2 bases; unmatched junction nucleotides: 5. Germline values: CDR1 SGHDT, CDR2 YYEEEE. To note about this clone: The antigen is unknown.

The sequencing sample was made of central memory CD4+ T cells from blood. The gene calls are TRBV5-6 and TRBJ2-3, with 8 positions matching TRBD2. This receptor was identified in a woman aged 40-49 years with type 1 diabetes. CDR3 residues: CASSSPGLDTDTQYF. The CDR3 DNA sequence: TGTGCCAGCAGCTCCCCGGGACTAGACACAGATACGCAGTATTTT.